The text below deals with one T cell receptor beta chain. Its antigen is still unknown. The sample belongs to a study of blood T cells in healthy people across ages. Notes on the study in general: Naive CD4+ cell counts and diversity both ran higher in long-lived than in aged donors. No one knew whether donors had CMV, which possibly confounded expanded clonotype changes.

At least 6 million PBMCs were isolated per sample. Per sample, extraction of total RNA gave at least 5 micrograms in every case. A second PCR, run for about 6 to 11 cycles, used a sample-barcoded 5' primer plus a J-beta primer mix. TCRdb reanalysed the 5' RACE reads using MiXCR and keeps one entry per CDR3 protein. This table holds around 1,000,000 distinct CDR3 sequences, roughly two fifths found once. Sequenced material: blood. The source of this sequence is a man aged 18-30 years in good health.

The CDR3 spells CASTTRDGPNEKLFF. The DNA of the CDR3 is TGTGCCAGCACCACACGGGACGGCCCTAATGAAAAACTGTTTTTT. J is TRBJ1-4 and V is TRBV12-3 or TRBV12-4; D is possibly TRBD1 (5 bases). CDR3 length: 15 residues. V was trimmed by 7 bases and J by 3 bases, leaving 15 bases between them.